This T cell receptor beta chain comes out of a study of beta chain features in type 1 diabetes. Study-level findings and limits: For patients, the naive, central memory and Treg TCRB repertoires appeared more alike than for healthy donors. Type 1 diabetes patients showed a moderate but significant shortening of TCRB CDR3s in all four CD4+ subsets.

Per germline, CDR1 GTSNPN and CDR2 SVGIG (reference sequence). The length of the CDR3 is 14 residues. The V and J ends lost 4 bases and 2 bases, in that order; junction bases with no gene match: 6. Reverse transcription of all isolated RNA meant that expressed TCRB transcripts were sequenced. The protocol was immunoSEQ multiplex PCR, while the TCRdb copy is restricted to in-frame clones and leaves out a portion. The sample lists 250,000 or so clones, about 15% occurring once. As concerns this clone: Its antigen remains unidentified.

The V gene is TRBV30, the J gene TRBJ1-2, with 8 bases matching TRBD1. This sequence originates from a man aged 25 to 40 with type 1 diabetes. The sequencing input was naive CD4+ T cells from blood. The CDR3: CAWKGTGENYGYTF. The CDR3 nucleotides are TGTGCCTGGAAGGGGACAGGAGAAAACTATGGCTACACCTTC. Together with reference TRBV30 and TRBJ1-2, the CDR3 gives the full variable domain: SQTIHQWPATLVQPVGSPLSLECTVEGTSNPNLYWYRQAAGRGLQLLFYSVGIGQISSEVPQNLSASRPQDRQFILSSKKLLLSDSGFYLCAWKGTGENYGYTFGSGTRLTVV.